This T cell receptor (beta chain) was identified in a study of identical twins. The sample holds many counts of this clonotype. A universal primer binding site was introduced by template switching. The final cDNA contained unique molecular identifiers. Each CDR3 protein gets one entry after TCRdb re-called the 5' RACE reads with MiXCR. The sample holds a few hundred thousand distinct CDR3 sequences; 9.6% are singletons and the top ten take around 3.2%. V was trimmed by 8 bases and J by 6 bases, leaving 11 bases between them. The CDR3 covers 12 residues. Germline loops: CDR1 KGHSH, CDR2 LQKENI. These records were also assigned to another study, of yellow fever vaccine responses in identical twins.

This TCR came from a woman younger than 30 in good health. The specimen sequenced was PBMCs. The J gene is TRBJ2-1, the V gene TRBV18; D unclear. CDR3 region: CASSPLGNEQFF. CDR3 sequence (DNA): TGTGCCAGCAGTCCTCTGGGCAATGAGCAGTTCTTC. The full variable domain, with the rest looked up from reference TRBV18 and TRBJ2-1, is NAGVMQNPRHLVRRRGQEARLRCSPMKGHSHVYWYRQLPEEGLKFMVYLQKENIIDESGMPKERFSAEFPKEGPSILRIQQVVRGDSAAYFCASSPLGNEQFFGPGTRLTVL.